These 25 T cell receptor beta chains came from one sample sequenced in a study of OX40 agonist ivuxolimab in advanced cancers. Clones were read by immunoSEQ multiplex PCR, and TCRdb kept only the in-frame ones, dropping some. The sample yields around 67,000 clones, around four fifths seen once. The starting material was CD4+ or CD8+ T cells sorted from blood, obtained in a trial of the OX40 agonist ivuxolimab. All receptors derive from an adult with an advanced solid tumor such as melanoma, head and neck, liver or kidney cancer.

Concerning this clone: In the same sample, other DNA sequences code for this CDR3. This sequence joins TRBV7-2 and TRBJ2-5, with no clear D. This CDR3 region has 11 residues. The V gene lost 5 bases and the J gene lost 1 base, with 2 bases spanning the gap. CDR1 and CDR2 from the germline V gene are SGHTA and FQGNSA. The CDR3 DNA reads as TGTGCCAGCAGCCTCCAAGAGACCCAGTACTTC. Translating it yields CASSLQETQYF.

The sample holds a few counts of this clone. The CDR3 loop is CASSLTGQGNSPLHF. DNA of the CDR3: TGTGCCAGCAGCCTAACGGGACAGGGGAATTCACCCCTCCACTTT. The chain combines TRBV7-9 with TRBJ1-6; 10 positions match TRBD1. V gave up 5 bases and J gave up 7 bases; unmatched junction bases: 5. Germline CDR1 is SEHNR and CDR2 is FQNEAQ (reference sequence). The CDR3 is 15 residues long. The whole variable domain, remainder taken from reference TRBV7-9 and TRBJ1-6, is DTGVSQNPRHKITKRGQNVTFRCDPISEHNRLYWYRQTLGQGPEFLTYFQNEAQLEKSRLLSDRFSAERPKGSFSTLEIQRTEQGDSAMYLCASSLTGQGNSPLHFGNGTRLTVT.

The genes are TRBV19 and TRBJ2-7, with 9 nucleotides matching TRBD1. The CDR3 runs 14 residues. The V gene's germline CDR1 is LNHDA and CDR2 SQIVND (reference sequence). V lost 1 base, J lost 6 bases, and 4 bases stayed unmatched. The CDR3, as DNA: TGTGCCAGTAGTATAGTGACAGGGGGGACCGAGCAGTACTTC. This translates into CASSIVTGGTEQYF.

The genes are TRBV11-3 and TRBJ2-1; 10 nucleotides match TRBD2. This CDR3 contains 18 residues. CDR1 is SGHNT, CDR2 YENEEA, per germline. The junction had 5 bases not matched to a gene; V was cut back by 0 bases and J by 0 bases. In DNA form, the CDR3 reads TGTGCCAGCAGCTTAGATCGAGCGGGAGGGGGCTCCTACAATGAGCAGTTCTTC. Translating gives CASSLDRAGGGSYNEQFF.

J is TRBJ2-7 and V is TRBV5-4, with D unclear. Germline V gives CDR1 SGHNT, CDR2 YYREEE (reference sequence). V was clipped by 4 bases and J by 0 bases, with 14 bases between them. The CDR3 has 15 residues. CDR3 in DNA: TGTGCCAGCAGCCCCAGTTCGTCGAGCTCCTACGAGCAGTACTTC. This encodes CASSPSSSSSYEQYF.

The chain links TRBV21-1 to TRBJ2-1; the D call of TRBD2 is as the table states it, not checked on the DNA. TRBV21-1 has pseudogene status. CDR3 length: 13 residues. The DNA of the CDR3 is TGTGCCAGCAGCAAAGACGTCGAGGTAGAGCAGTTCTTC. This gives the protein CASSKDVEVEQFF.

The rearrangement links TRBV27 to TRBJ2-1, with D uncertain. Trimming pared 3 bases from V and 0 bases from J, leaving 12 bases between. The germline gives CDR1 MNHEY, CDR2 SMNVEV (reference sequence). This CDR3 is 16 amino acids long. The CDR3 loop is CASSFSRWDSYNEQFF. The CDR3 coding sequence is TGTGCCAGCAGTTTCTCCAGGTGGGACTCCTACAATGAGCAGTTCTTC.

The chain carries TRBV7-9 and TRBJ1-2; weak D call: TRBD1 (5 bases). Looked up from germline, CDR1 is SEHNR and CDR2 is FQNEAQ (reference sequence). CDR3 length: 13 amino acids. Trimming pared 5 bases from V and 4 bases from J, leaving 11 bases between. CDR3 loop: CASSKGLFYGYTF. The CDR3 bases are TGTGCCAGCAGCAAGGGGTTATTCTATGGCTACACCTTC.

V and J are TRBV18 and TRBJ2-5; 8 bases are a match to TRBD1. CDR3 size: 15 residues. In germline, CDR1 is KGHSH, CDR2 LQKENI. V lost 6 bases to trimming and J lost 5 bases; unmatched junction nucleotides: 11. Here the CDR3 reads CASSQRQGLEETQYF. CDR3 DNA sequence: TGTGCCAGCTCCCAAAGACAGGGGCTGGAGGAGACCCAGTACTTC.

This rearrangement joins TRBV7-9 to TRBJ1-5; 8 bases match TRBD1. The length of the CDR3 is 13 residues. Losses at the gene ends were 5 bases for V and 5 bases for J; bases not matched to a gene: 2. CDR1 is SEHNR and CDR2 is FQNEAQ in the germline V gene (reference sequence). CDR3 loop: CASSAQGDQPQHF. CDR3 coding DNA: TGTGCCAGCAGCGCACAGGGGGATCAGCCCCAGCATTTT.

This clone was observed a single time. The CDR3 nucleotides read TGTGCCAGCAGCTTAGATCCAGGGATGAACACTGAAGCTTTCTTT. This translates into CASSLDPGMNTEAFF. V is TRBV7-2 and J is TRBJ1-1, with a possible D match to TRBD1 (5 bases). The V and J ends lost 1 base and 0 bases respectively, with 9 bases between them. The germline CDR1 and CDR2 sequences are SGHTA and FQGNSA. CDR3 length: 15 amino acids.

The chain links TRBV7-7 to TRBJ2-3; D unresolved. There are 14 residues in the CDR3. Between the trimmed V and J ends, which lost 5 bases and 0 bases, there was a span of 9 bases. Germline V gene sequence: CDR1 SSHAT, CDR2 FNYEAQ (reference sequence). The CDR3 protein is CASSTDPSTDTQYF. For the CDR3, the DNA is TGTGCCAGCAGCACAGACCCCAGCACAGATACGCAGTATTTT. The complete variable domain, with remaining parts taken from reference TRBV7-7 and TRBJ2-3, reads GAGVSQSPRYKVTKRGQDVTLRCDPISSHATLYWYQQALGQGPEFLTYFNYEAQPDKSGLPSDRFSAERPEGSISTLTIQRTEQRDSAMYRCASSTDPSTDTQYFGPGTRLTVL.

The CDR3 nucleotides are TGTGCCAGCAGCTACAATCCGGCACAGGGTACCTACGAGCAGTACTTC. Protein product: CASSYNPAQGTYEQYF. V usage is TRBV11-3 and J usage is TRBJ2-7; the D gene is possibly TRBD1 (6 bases). The V gene lost 4 bases and the J gene lost 2 bases, with 18 bases spanning the gap. CDR1 and CDR2 from the germline V gene are SGHNT and YENEEA. The CDR3 runs 16 residues.

The rearrangement joins TRBV7-9 to TRBJ1-1; D remains ambiguous. The CDR3 has 15 residues. Germline lookup yields CDR1 SEHNR and CDR2 FQNEAQ (reference sequence). Trimming left V 0 bases short and J 6 bases short, with 14 bases between. The CDR3 region is CASSLAGSARSEAFF. The CDR3 DNA is TGTGCCAGCAGCTTAGCGGGGAGCGCTAGGTCTGAAGCTTTCTTT.

The chain carries TRBV30 and TRBJ1-1, with D maybe TRBD1 (5 bases). Germline V lookup: CDR1 GTSNPN, CDR2 SVGIG (reference sequence). This CDR3 has 13 residues. Trimming shortened V by 0 bases and J by 3 bases, and 8 bases separated the two germline ends. This CDR3 reads CAWSVSRDTEAFF. CDR3 in DNA: TGTGCCTGGAGTGTAAGCAGGGACACTGAAGCTTTCTTT.

The chain couples TRBV7-6 to TRBJ1-2; D call uncertain. Germline values: CDR1 SGHVS, CDR2 FNYEAQ. V lost 5 bases to trimming and J lost 0 bases, with 10 bases between them. CDR3 length equals 14 residues. In DNA form, the CDR3 reads TGTGCCAGCAGCCCATCGGCAGCTAACTATGGCTACACCTTC. Protein product: CASSPSAANYGYTF.

The chain joins TRBV21-1 to TRBJ2-1; the table's D call TRBD2 went unverified against the DNA. TRBV21-1 constitutes a pseudogene. The length of the CDR3 is 14 residues. DNA for the CDR3: TGTGCCAGCAGCAATTCAGAGAGAAGGCGGGGGCTATTCTTC. This sequence encodes CASSNSERRRGLFF.

The V and J genes are TRBV7-2 and TRBJ2-7; 10 bases fit TRBD1. In germline, CDR1 is SGHTA, CDR2 FQGNSA. Trimming took 5 bases from V and 8 from J; bases not matched to a gene: 6. The CDR3 has 13 residues. The CDR3 loop is CASSPGQGIKQYF. As DNA, the CDR3 is TGTGCCAGCAGCCCGGGACAGGGGATCAAGCAGTACTTC. The whole variable domain, filled in from reference TRBV7-2 and TRBJ2-7, reads GAGVSQSPSNKVTEKGKDVELRCDPISGHTALYWYRQSLGQGLEFLIYFQGNSAPDKSGLPSDRFSAERTGGSVSTLTIQRTQQEDSAVYLCASSPGQGIKQYFGPGTRLTVT.

The rearrangement joins TRBV4-1 to TRBJ1-5; D is unresolved. CDR3 length: 17 residues. Looked up from germline, CDR1 is MGHRA and CDR2 is YSYEKL. Trimming removed 7 bases from V and 0 bases from J, with 19 bases in between. The CDR3 loop is CASTPSPAPYSNQPQHF. DNA of the CDR3: TGCGCCAGCACCCCTAGCCCAGCTCCTTATAGCAATCAGCCCCAGCATTTT.

J is TRBJ2-3 and V is TRBV7-9, with D possibly being TRBD2 (5 bases). Trimming removed 4 bases from V and 0 bases from J, with 17 bases in between. The CDR3 consists of 17 residues. CDR1 and CDR2 (germline): SEHNR, FQNEAQ (reference sequence). Written as DNA, the CDR3 is TGTGCCAGCAGCTCCCTTTGGCAGCGGAGAAGCACAGATACGCAGTATTTT. It translates to CASSSLWQRRSTDTQYF. The complete variable domain, with remaining parts taken from reference TRBV7-9 and TRBJ2-3, reads DTGVSQNPRHKITKRGQNVTFRCDPISEHNRLYWYRQTLGQGPEFLTYFQNEAQLEKSRLLSDRFSAERPKGSFSTLEIQRTEQGDSAMYLCASSSLWQRRSTDTQYFGPGTRLTVL.

The rearrangement links TRBV5-4 to TRBJ1-6; D is possibly TRBD1 (5 bases). The CDR3 sequence is 14 residues long. Trimming took 5 bases from V and 7 from J, leaving 13 bases between them. CDR1 and CDR2 from the germline V gene are SGHNT and YYREEE (reference sequence). CDR3 residues: CASSPQGLNSPLHF. The CDR3 DNA is TGTGCCAGCAGTCCGCAGGGTTTGAATTCACCCCTCCACTTT.

This chain uses TRBV18 with TRBJ1-2; 7 nucleotides line up with TRBD1. The V gene's germline CDR1 is KGHSH and CDR2 LQKENI. The CDR3 covers 13 residues. J lost 8 bases, V lost 3 bases, and 6 bases had no gene match. The CDR3 protein is CASSPDRTYGYTF. The CDR3 DNA is TGTGCCAGCTCACCGGACAGGACATACGGCTACACCTTC.

This clone was recorded once. This sequence joins TRBV7-3 and TRBJ2-1; D is unresolved. Trimming took 3 bases from V and 7 from J, leaving 10 bases between them. The CDR3 is 13 residues long. Germline CDR1 is SGHTA and CDR2 is FQGTGA. DNA for the CDR3: TGTGCCAGCAGCTTCGCCCCTTTAAATGAGCAGTTCTTC. Translation gives CASSFAPLNEQFF.

This chain links TRBV6-1 with TRBJ1-5; perhaps TRBD1 as D (5 bases). The V end lost 0 bases, the J end lost 6 bases, and 12 bases lay between the germline ends. This CDR3 is 15 amino acids long. The germline V gene encodes CDR1 MNHNS and CDR2 SASEGT. This chain's CDR3 is CASSEAYGAGQPQHF. CDR3 nucleotide sequence: TGTGCCAGCAGTGAAGCTTATGGGGCCGGTCAGCCCCAGCATTTT.

The V gene is TRBV27, the J gene TRBJ1-5; a weak D match, TRBD1 (5 bases). The V gene's germline CDR1 is MNHEY and CDR2 SMNVEV (reference sequence). The V end lost 0 bases, the J end lost 5 bases, and 20 bases lay between the germline ends. There are 18 residues in the CDR3. DNA of the CDR3: TGTGCCAGCAGTTTATCAGGGGCCGCCGATCCCCCACATCAGCCCCAGCATTTT. Its protein is CASSLSGAADPPHQPQHF.